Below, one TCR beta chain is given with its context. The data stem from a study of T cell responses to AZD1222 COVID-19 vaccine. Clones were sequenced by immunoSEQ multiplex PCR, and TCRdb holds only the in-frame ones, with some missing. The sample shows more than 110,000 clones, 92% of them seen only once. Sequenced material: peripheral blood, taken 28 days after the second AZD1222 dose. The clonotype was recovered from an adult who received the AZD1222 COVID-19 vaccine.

The CDR3 region is CSAQRDTQYF. CDR3 nucleotides: TGCAGTGCCCAGCGAGATACGCAGTATTTT. This rearrangement joins TRBV20-1 to TRBJ2-3; no firm D call. Deletions cut 6 bases from V and 5 bases from J, with 6 bases between. The CDR3 is 10 amino acids. Per germline, CDR1 DFQATT and CDR2 SNEGSKA (reference sequence).